These T cell receptor beta chains were read from a single sample in a study of technical replicates of blood from a handful of donors. The assay was immunoSEQ multiplex PCR, and TCRdb's table has in-frame clones only and misses some. The table includes tens of thousands of clones, approximately 94% detected once. The sequencing input was T cells isolated from PBMCs. Receptor source: a human donor in good health. CDR3s include the opening cysteine and the closing phenylalanine or tryptophan. Fields, in order: V gene, D gene, J gene, clone size, CDR3 protein, CDR3 DNA. D genes are given only for firm matches. The size field is filled for only some rows; it gives once, few, many or a size class.

v_gene: TRBV7-9; d_gene: TRBD2; j_gene: TRBJ2-2; abundance: .; CDR3aa: CASTPRAGAETGELFF; CDR3nt: TGTGCCAGCACCCCACGAGCGGGAGCGGAAACCGGGGAGCTGTTTTTT
v_gene: TRBV5-6; d_gene: TRBD1; j_gene: TRBJ1-1; abundance: .; CDR3aa: CASSLPRQGYTEAFF; CDR3nt: TGTGCCAGCAGCTTGCCGAGACAGGGGTACACTGAAGCTTTCTTT
v_gene: TRBV6-1; d_gene: .; j_gene: TRBJ1-2; abundance: .; CDR3aa: CASSEWAGAPYGYTF; CDR3nt: TGTGCCAGCAGTGAATGGGCAGGGGCTCCTTATGGCTACACCTTC
v_gene: TRBV6-6; d_gene: .; j_gene: TRBJ1-4; abundance: .; CDR3aa: CASSYLTGGGEKLFF; CDR3nt: TGTGCCAGCAGTTACCTTACTGGGGGCGGCGAAAAACTGTTTTTT
v_gene: TRBV2; d_gene: .; j_gene: TRBJ1-5; abundance: once; CDR3aa: CAIRLYIDQPQHF; CDR3nt: TGTGCCATCCGATTGTATATAGATCAGCCCCAGCATTTT
v_gene: TRBV6-1; d_gene: .; j_gene: TRBJ2-7; abundance: .; CDR3aa: CASSERDRREGYEQYF; CDR3nt: TGTGCCAGCAGTGAGAGGGACAGGCGGGAGGGCTACGAGCAGTACTTC
v_gene: TRBV10-3; d_gene: TRBD2; j_gene: TRBJ2-5; abundance: once; CDR3aa: CAISQTSDEETQYF; CDR3nt: TGTGCCATCAGTCAAACTAGCGACGAAGAGACCCAGTACTTC
v_gene: TRBV6-6; d_gene: TRBD1; j_gene: TRBJ1-5; abundance: .; CDR3aa: CASSYRGTGGHQPQHF; CDR3nt: TGTGCCAGCAGTTACCGCGGGACAGGGGGCCATCAGCCCCAGCATTTT
v_gene: TRBV7-9; d_gene: TRBD2; j_gene: TRBJ2-5; abundance: .; CDR3aa: CASSLVSSGGAGETQYF; CDR3nt: TGTGCCAGCAGCTTAGTTTCCAGCGGGGGGGCCGGAGAGACCCAGTACTTC
v_gene: TRBV7-9; d_gene: .; j_gene: TRBJ1-1; abundance: .; CDR3aa: CASSPGQINGNTEAFF; CDR3nt: TGTGCCAGCAGCCCCGGACAGATCAATGGGAACACTGAAGCTTTCTTT
v_gene: TRBV4-1; d_gene: .; j_gene: TRBJ2-1; abundance: .; CDR3aa: CASSLDYYNEQFF; CDR3nt: TGCGCCAGCAGCCTCGACTACTACAATGAGCAGTTCTTC
v_gene: TRBV7-9; d_gene: TRBD1; j_gene: TRBJ2-5; abundance: once; CDR3aa: CASSRAQGKWETQYF; CDR3nt: TGTGCCAGCAGCCGCGCACAGGGGAAGTGGGAGACCCAGTACTTC
v_gene: TRBV6-5; d_gene: TRBD2; j_gene: TRBJ2-5; abundance: .; CDR3aa: CASTHLAGETQYF; CDR3nt: TGTGCCAGCACCCATCTAGCGGGAGAGACCCAGTACTTC
v_gene: TRBV5-1; d_gene: TRBD2; j_gene: TRBJ2-5; abundance: .; CDR3aa: CASSPRTSGAETQYF; CDR3nt: TGCGCCAGCAGCCCTAGGACTAGCGGGGCAGAGACCCAGTACTTC
v_gene: TRBV2; d_gene: TRBD1; j_gene: TRBJ2-1; abundance: .; CDR3aa: CASSDIRTGWGNEQFF; CDR3nt: TGTGCCAGCAGTGACATTCGGACAGGGTGGGGCAATGAGCAGTTCTTC
v_gene: TRBV4-1; d_gene: .; j_gene: TRBJ1-4; abundance: .; CDR3aa: CASSPLIAPYGEKLFF; CDR3nt: TGCGCCAGCAGCCCGCTAATAGCCCCATACGGTGAAAAACTGTTTTTT
v_gene: TRBV7-2; d_gene: TRBD2; j_gene: TRBJ2-5; abundance: once; CDR3aa: CASSQGGTSEKTQYF; CDR3nt: TGTGCCAGCAGCCAGGGGGGGACTAGCGAAAAGACCCAGTACTTC
v_gene: TRBV29-1; d_gene: .; j_gene: TRBJ2-5; abundance: .; CDR3aa: CSVNGLSHSRETQYF; CDR3nt: TGCAGCGTGAACGGACTTTCTCACTCCCGAGAGACCCAGTACTTC
v_gene: TRBV29-1; d_gene: .; j_gene: TRBJ2-3; abundance: .; CDR3aa: CSVEREPSDTQYF; CDR3nt: TGCAGCGTTGAAAGAGAGCCGTCGGATACGCAGTATTTT
v_gene: TRBV30; d_gene: .; j_gene: TRBJ2-1; abundance: .; CDR3aa: CAWDRLNNEQFF; CDR3nt: TGTGCCTGGGACAGGTTGAACAATGAGCAGTTCTTC
v_gene: TRBV13; d_gene: .; j_gene: TRBJ2-2; abundance: .; CDR3aa: CASSLGLPNTGELFF; CDR3nt: TGTGCCAGCAGCTTAGGTCTTCCGAACACCGGGGAGCTGTTTTTT
v_gene: TRBV6-6; d_gene: .; j_gene: TRBJ2-6; abundance: .; CDR3aa: CASSPVRVGANVLTF; CDR3nt: TGTGCCAGCAGCCCTGTCCGGGTCGGGGCCAACGTCCTGACTTTC
v_gene: TRBV5-6; d_gene: TRBD1; j_gene: TRBJ2-7; abundance: .; CDR3aa: CASSLGQGPYEQYF; CDR3nt: TGTGCCAGCAGCTTGGGACAGGGGCCCTACGAGCAGTACTTC
v_gene: TRBV9; d_gene: TRBD1; j_gene: TRBJ2-6; abundance: .; CDR3aa: CASSVATGAGSGANVLTF; CDR3nt: TGTGCCAGCAGCGTAGCTACAGGGGCAGGCTCTGGGGCCAACGTCCTGACTTTC
v_gene: TRBV7-9; d_gene: .; j_gene: TRBJ2-5; abundance: .; CDR3aa: CASQALKETQYF; CDR3nt: TGTGCCAGCCAGGCTTTGAAAGAGACCCAGTACTTC
v_gene: TRBV29-1; d_gene: TRBD1; j_gene: TRBJ1-1; abundance: .; CDR3aa: CSGRKTGVNTEAFF; CDR3nt: TGCAGCGGGAGAAAGACAGGGGTGAACACTGAAGCTTTCTTT
v_gene: TRBV6-1; d_gene: TRBD1; j_gene: TRBJ1-4; abundance: .; CDR3aa: CASSERPSAGGHGKLFF; CDR3nt: TGTGCCAGCAGTGAAAGGCCCTCTGCAGGGGGTCATGGAAAACTGTTTTTT
v_gene: TRBV5-8; d_gene: .; j_gene: TRBJ1-4; abundance: .; CDR3aa: CASSLLGATEKLFF; CDR3nt: TGTGCCAGCAGCTTATTGGGGGCGACTGAAAAACTGTTTTTT
v_gene: TRBV7-7; d_gene: TRBD2; j_gene: TRBJ2-1; abundance: .; CDR3aa: CASSFAGGDEQFF; CDR3nt: TGTGCCAGCAGCTTCGCGGGGGGTGATGAGCAGTTCTTC
v_gene: TRBV4-1; d_gene: .; j_gene: TRBJ2-2; abundance: .; CDR3aa: CASSLDREVNTGELFF; CDR3nt: TGCGCCAGCAGCCTTGACAGGGAGGTGAACACCGGGGAGCTGTTTTTT
v_gene: TRBV5-1; d_gene: TRBD1; j_gene: TRBJ1-3; abundance: .; CDR3aa: CASSLGDRGSGNTIYF; CDR3nt: TGCGCCAGCAGCTTGGGGGACAGGGGATCTGGAAACACCATATATTTT
v_gene: TRBV2; d_gene: .; j_gene: TRBJ1-5; abundance: .; CDR3aa: CASKRESYSNQPQHF; CDR3nt: TGTGCCAGCAAACGGGAGTCTTATAGCAATCAGCCCCAGCATTTT
v_gene: TRBV14; d_gene: TRBD2; j_gene: TRBJ2-7; abundance: .; CDR3aa: CASRSGGYEQYF; CDR3nt: TGTGCCAGCAGATCGGGGGGCTACGAGCAGTACTTC
v_gene: TRBV11-1; d_gene: .; j_gene: TRBJ2-7; abundance: .; CDR3aa: CASSPRLAGFYEQYF; CDR3nt: TGTGCCAGCAGCCCGAGGCTTGCGGGGTTCTACGAGCAGTACTTC
v_gene: TRBV9; d_gene: .; j_gene: TRBJ2-1; abundance: .; CDR3aa: CASSVVGQFYNEQFF; CDR3nt: TGTGCCAGCAGCGTAGTTGGACAGTTCTACAATGAGCAGTTCTTC
v_gene: TRBV10-2; d_gene: .; j_gene: TRBJ2-7; abundance: .; CDR3aa: CASKPGTTSAYEQYF; CDR3nt: TGCGCCAGCAAACCCGGGACAACTTCGGCCTACGAGCAGTACTTC